A selection of T cell receptor beta chains follows, all from one sample in a study of T-cell memory formation after mild COVID-19. TCRdb independently ran MiXCR on the 5' RACE reads; one entry per CDR3 protein. The profile shows some 110,000 distinct CDR3 sequences, 17% of them singletons. The sequenced material came from PBMCs or a T cell subset sorted from them (not recorded which). These receptors were collected from an adult woman who had mild COVID-19 (a few samples of this study predate the infection). Cell type and time point are not known. Each CDR3 is given with its conserved first and last residue. The D gene is left open where the match is weak.

-,TRBV5-5,TRBJ1-1,CASSRTVGTEAFF
-,TRBV7-9,TRBJ2-3,CASSLGDRGATDTQYF
-,TRBV27,TRBJ2-1,CASSLPYNEQFF
TRBD1,TRBV24-1,TRBJ2-5,CATSDDPGTGKETQYF
TRBD1,TRBV5-1,TRBJ2-7,CASSPGQGSDEQYF
-,TRBV9,TRBJ2-5,CASSVSGEKETQYF
TRBD1,TRBV6-5,TRBJ2-7,CASSYDLGQGLVEQYF
-,TRBV29-1,TRBJ2-7,CSVEEGTPYEQYF
-,TRBV12-3/TRBV12-4,TRBJ2-5,CASSYTGLYAQETQYF
-,TRBV4-1,TRBJ2-5,CASSQLSGLDKETQYF
-,TRBV4-1,TRBJ1-1,CASSQDISSMNTEAFF
-,TRBV4-1,TRBJ1-1,CASSQDLRTDVAFF
TRBD2,TRBV7-3,TRBJ2-7,CASSLGGLAGGYEQYF
-,TRBV20-1,TRBJ2-3,CSARDPLRSTDTQYF
TRBD2,TRBV7-3,TRBJ2-1,CASSPLAGAREQFF
TRBD1,TRBV7-9,TRBJ2-1,CASTLVTGIDEQFF
TRBD1,TRBV2,TRBJ2-7,CASRQGDNEQYF
TRBD2,TRBV12-3/TRBV12-4,TRBJ2-1,CASRSGTSSTQQFF
-,TRBV4-1,TRBJ2-7,CASSHLIGLGYEQYF
TRBD2,TRBV6-5,TRBJ2-3,CASSQLAGTDTQYF
TRBD1,TRBV7-6,TRBJ2-7,CASSAGTADYEQYF
-,TRBV12-3/TRBV12-4,TRBJ2-7,CASSLPNTDEQYF
-,TRBV12-3/TRBV12-4,TRBJ2-7,CASRPGGSSSYEQYF
TRBD1,TRBV7-9,TRBJ2-5,CASSPPPGQGDMGETQYF
TRBD1,TRBV7-9,TRBJ1-4,CASSSGQGGNEKLFF
-,TRBV4-3,TRBJ1-1,CASSQDSGRSTEAFF
-,TRBV5-1,TRBJ2-7,CASSLTENYEQYF
-,TRBV6-2/TRBV6-3,TRBJ2-7,CASSYSAGPGSYEQYF
-,TRBV24-1,TRBJ2-7,CATSDSGFEQYF
-,TRBV30,TRBJ1-6,CAWSVLGNSPLHF
TRBD2,TRBV7-6,TRBJ2-1,CASSLGLAVGNEQFF
-,TRBV4-1,TRBJ1-1,CASSQGGVNTEAFF
TRBD1,TRBV20-1,TRBJ1-2,CSARPHRGPNYGYTF
TRBD2,TRBV20-1,TRBJ2-3,CSARGLAGGLDTQYF
-,TRBV4-3,TRBJ2-6,CASSQDDFGSYVSGANVLTF
-,TRBV29-1,TRBJ1-1,CSVEGGTQNTEAFF
TRBD1,TRBV9,TRBJ2-1,CASSVADWAGGNEQFF
TRBD2,TRBV7-6,TRBJ2-2,CASSLALLGAGGPGTGELFF
TRBD2,TRBV6-1,TRBJ2-7,CASSDGGINEQYF
TRBD2,TRBV5-5,TRBJ2-1,CASSLAPGAGEWGSEQFF
TRBD1,TRBV7-9,TRBJ2-5,CASRADRVWETQYF
-,TRBV4-2,TRBJ1-1,CASSEEVDPGAEAFF
TRBD1,TRBV5-1,TRBJ2-7,CASSSTGTGDVEQYF
-,TRBV13,TRBJ2-5,CASSLSFTDRKETQYF
-,TRBV5-1,TRBJ2-6,CASSLEDSGANVLTF
-,TRBV7-2,TRBJ2-3,CASSLVPRRRSGDDTQYF
TRBD1,TRBV12-3/TRBV12-4,TRBJ1-1,CASSPPQGAPTEAFF
-,TRBV4-3,TRBJ2-1,CASSQNEENEQFF
-,TRBV7-9,TRBJ1-5,CASSSGRDSNQPQHF
-,TRBV12-3/TRBV12-4,TRBJ1-3,CASSYGISGNTIYF
-,TRBV4-3,TRBJ1-2,CASSQTDRTNYGYTF